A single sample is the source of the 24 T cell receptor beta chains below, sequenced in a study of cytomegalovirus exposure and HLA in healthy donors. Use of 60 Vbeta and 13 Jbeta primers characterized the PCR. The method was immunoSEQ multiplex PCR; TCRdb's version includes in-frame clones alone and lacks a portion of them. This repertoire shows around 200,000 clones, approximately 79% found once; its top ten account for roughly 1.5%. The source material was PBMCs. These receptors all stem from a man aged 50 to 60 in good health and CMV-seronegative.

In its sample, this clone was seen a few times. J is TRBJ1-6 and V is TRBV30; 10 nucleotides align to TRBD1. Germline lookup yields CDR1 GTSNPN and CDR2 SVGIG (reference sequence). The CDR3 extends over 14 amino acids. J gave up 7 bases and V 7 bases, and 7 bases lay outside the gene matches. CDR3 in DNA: TGTGCCTCGCAAGGGACAGGGGAAAATTCACCCCTCCACTTT. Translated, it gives CASQGTGENSPLHF.

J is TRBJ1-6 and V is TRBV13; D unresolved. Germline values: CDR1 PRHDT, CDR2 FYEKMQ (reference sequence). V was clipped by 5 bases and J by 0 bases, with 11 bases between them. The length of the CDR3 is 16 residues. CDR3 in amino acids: CASSEIGNSYNSPLHF. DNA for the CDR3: TGTGCCAGCAGCGAGATCGGTAACTCCTATAATTCACCCCTCCACTTT.

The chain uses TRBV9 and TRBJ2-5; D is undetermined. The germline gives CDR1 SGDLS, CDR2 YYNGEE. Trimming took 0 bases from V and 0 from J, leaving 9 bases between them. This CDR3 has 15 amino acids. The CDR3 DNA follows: TGTGCCAGCAGCGTAGAGTGGAGACACCAAGAGACCCAGTACTTC. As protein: CASSVEWRHQETQYF. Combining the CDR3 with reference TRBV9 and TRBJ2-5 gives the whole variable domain DSGVTQTPKHLITATGQRVTLRCSPRSGDLSVYWYQQSLDQGLQFLIQYYNGEERAKGNILERFSAQQFPDLHSELNLSSLELGDSALYFCASSVEWRHQETQYFGPGTRLLVL.

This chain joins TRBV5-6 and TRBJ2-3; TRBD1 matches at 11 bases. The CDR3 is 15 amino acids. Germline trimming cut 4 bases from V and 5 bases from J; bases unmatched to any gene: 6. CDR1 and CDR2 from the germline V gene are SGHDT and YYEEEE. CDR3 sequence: CASSKDRGRGDTQYF. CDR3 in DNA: TGTGCCAGCAGCAAGGACAGGGGGCGAGGAGATACGCAGTATTTT.

CDR3 region: CASSSSGSAGTQYF. DNA of the CDR3: TGTGCCAGCAGTTCTAGCGGGAGTGCAGGGACCCAGTACTTC. The chain couples TRBV7-9 to TRBJ2-5; 10 nucleotides agree with TRBD2. Germline lookup yields CDR1 SEHNR and CDR2 FQNEAQ (reference sequence). J gave up 7 bases and V 6 bases, and 8 bases lay outside the gene matches. The CDR3 runs 14 residues.

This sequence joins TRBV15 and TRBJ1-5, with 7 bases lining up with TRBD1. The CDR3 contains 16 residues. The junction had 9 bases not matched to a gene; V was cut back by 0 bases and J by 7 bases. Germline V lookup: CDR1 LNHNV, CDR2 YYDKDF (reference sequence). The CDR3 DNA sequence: TGTGCCACCAGCAGAGATCGGGACAGCTTGGGGCAGCCCCAGCATTTT. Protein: CATSRDRDSLGQPQHF.

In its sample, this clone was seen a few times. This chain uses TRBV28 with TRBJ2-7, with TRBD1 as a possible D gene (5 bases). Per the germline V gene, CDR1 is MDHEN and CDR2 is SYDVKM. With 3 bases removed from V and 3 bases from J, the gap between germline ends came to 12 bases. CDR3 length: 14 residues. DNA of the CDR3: TGTGCCAGCAGTTTCACTGACAGAGACTACGAGCAGTACTTC. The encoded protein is CASSFTDRDYEQYF.

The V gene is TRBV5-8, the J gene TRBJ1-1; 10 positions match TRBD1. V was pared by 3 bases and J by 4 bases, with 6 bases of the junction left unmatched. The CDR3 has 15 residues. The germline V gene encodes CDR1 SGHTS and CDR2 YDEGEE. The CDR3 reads CASSWDRGRATEAFF. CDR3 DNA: TGTGCCAGCAGCTGGGACAGGGGAAGAGCCACTGAAGCTTTCTTT.

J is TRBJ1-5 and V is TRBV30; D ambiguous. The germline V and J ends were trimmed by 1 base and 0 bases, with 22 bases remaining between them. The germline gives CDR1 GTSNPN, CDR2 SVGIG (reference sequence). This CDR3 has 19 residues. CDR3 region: CAWSAVRGNQRYSNQPQHF. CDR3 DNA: TGTGCCTGGAGTGCCGTCCGAGGAAACCAGCGTTATAGCAATCAGCCCCAGCATTTT.

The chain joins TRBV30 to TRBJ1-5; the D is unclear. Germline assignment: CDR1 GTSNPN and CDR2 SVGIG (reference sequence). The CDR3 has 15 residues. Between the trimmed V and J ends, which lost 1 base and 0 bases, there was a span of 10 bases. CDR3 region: CAWSGPTDSNQPQHF. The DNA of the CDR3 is TGTGCCTGGAGTGGCCCCACAGATAGCAATCAGCCCCAGCATTTT.

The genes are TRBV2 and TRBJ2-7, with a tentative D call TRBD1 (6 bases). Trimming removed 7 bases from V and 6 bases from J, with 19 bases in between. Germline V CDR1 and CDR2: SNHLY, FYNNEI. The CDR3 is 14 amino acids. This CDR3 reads CASTSQGLRGEQYF. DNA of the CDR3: TGTGCCAGCACAAGCCAGGGGCTTCGGGGCGAGCAGTACTTC.

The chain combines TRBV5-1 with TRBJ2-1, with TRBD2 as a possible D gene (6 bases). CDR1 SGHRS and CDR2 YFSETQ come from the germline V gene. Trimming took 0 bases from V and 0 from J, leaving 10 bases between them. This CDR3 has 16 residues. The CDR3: CASSLGVTSSYNEQFF. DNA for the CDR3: TGCGCCAGCAGCTTGGGTGTGACTAGCTCCTACAATGAGCAGTTCTTC.

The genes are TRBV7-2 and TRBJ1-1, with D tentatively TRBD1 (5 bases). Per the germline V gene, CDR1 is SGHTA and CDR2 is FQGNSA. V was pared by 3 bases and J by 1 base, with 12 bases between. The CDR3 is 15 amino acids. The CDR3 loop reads CASSFLGGGNTEAFF. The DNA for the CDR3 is TGTGCCAGCAGCTTCCTCGGGGGTGGGAACACTGAAGCTTTCTTT.

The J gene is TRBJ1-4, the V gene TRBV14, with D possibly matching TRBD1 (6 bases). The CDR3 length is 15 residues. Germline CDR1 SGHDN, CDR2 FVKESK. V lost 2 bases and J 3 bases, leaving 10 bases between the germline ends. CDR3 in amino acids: CASSQPTGANEKLFF. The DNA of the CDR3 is TGTGCCAGCAGCCAACCGACAGGAGCTAATGAAAAACTGTTTTTT.

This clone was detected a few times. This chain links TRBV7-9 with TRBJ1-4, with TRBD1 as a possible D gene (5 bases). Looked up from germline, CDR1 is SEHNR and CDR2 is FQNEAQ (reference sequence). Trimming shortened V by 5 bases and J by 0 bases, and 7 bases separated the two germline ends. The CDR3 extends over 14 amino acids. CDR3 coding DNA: TGTGCCAGCAGCCGGGGGGCAACTAATGAAAAACTGTTTTTT. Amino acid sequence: CASSRGATNEKLFF.

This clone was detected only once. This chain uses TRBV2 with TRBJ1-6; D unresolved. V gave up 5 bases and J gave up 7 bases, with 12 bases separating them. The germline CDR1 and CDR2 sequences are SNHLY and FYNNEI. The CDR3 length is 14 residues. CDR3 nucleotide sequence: TGTGCCAGCAGTCCGGGATTTCAGAATTCACCCCTCCACTTT. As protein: CASSPGFQNSPLHF. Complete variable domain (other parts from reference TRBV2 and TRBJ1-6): EPEVTQTPSHQVTQMGQEVILRCVPISNHLYFYWYRQILGQKVEFLVSFYNNEISEKSEIFDDQFSVERPDGSNFTLKIRSTKLEDSAMYFCASSPGFQNSPLHFGNGTRLTVT.

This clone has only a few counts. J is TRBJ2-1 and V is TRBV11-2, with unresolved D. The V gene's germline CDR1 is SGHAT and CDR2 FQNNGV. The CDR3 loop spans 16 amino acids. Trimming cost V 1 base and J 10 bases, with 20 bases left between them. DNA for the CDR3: TGTGCCAGCAGCTTAGGGGCTCGCAACCGGCATACCGAGCAGTTCTTC. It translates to CASSLGARNRHTEQFF.

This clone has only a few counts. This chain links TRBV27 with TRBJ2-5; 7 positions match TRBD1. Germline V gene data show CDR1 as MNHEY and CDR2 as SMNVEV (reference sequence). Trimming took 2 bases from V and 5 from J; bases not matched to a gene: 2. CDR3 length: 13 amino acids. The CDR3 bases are TGTGCCAGCAGTTTACAGGGGGTGGAGACCCAGTACTTC. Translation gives CASSLQGVETQYF.

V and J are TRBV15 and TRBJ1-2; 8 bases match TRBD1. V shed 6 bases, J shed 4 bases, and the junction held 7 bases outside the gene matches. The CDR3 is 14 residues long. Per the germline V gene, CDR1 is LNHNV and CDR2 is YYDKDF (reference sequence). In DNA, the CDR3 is TGTGCCACCAGAGAAAGGGACAGGCCCTATGGCTACACCTTC. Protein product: CATRERDRPYGYTF.

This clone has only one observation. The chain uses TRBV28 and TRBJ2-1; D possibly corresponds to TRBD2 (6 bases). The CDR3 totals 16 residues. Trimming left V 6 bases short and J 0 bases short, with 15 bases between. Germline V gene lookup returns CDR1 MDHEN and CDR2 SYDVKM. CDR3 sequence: CASRVGGTSSYNEQFF. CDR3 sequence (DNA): TGTGCCAGCAGGGTGGGCGGGACGAGCTCCTACAATGAGCAGTTCTTC.

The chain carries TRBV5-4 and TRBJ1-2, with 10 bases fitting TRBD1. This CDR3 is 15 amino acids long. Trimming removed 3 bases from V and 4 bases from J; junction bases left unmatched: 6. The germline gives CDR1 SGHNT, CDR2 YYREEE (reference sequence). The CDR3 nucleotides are TGTGCCAGCAGCTCCCCGGGACAGGGGTTCTATGGCTACACCTTC. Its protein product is CASSSPGQGFYGYTF.

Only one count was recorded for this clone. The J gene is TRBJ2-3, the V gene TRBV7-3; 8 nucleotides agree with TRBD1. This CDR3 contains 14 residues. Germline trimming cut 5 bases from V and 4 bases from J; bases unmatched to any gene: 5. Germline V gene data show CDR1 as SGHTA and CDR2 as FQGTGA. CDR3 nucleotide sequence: TGTGCCAGCAGCCCAGGGGGCGCGGCAGATACGCAGTATTTT. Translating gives CASSPGGAADTQYF.

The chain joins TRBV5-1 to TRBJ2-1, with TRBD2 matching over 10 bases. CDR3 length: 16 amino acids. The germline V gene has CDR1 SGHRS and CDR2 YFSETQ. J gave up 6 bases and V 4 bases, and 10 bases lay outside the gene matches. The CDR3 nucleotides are TGCGCCAGCAGCCCGAGATCTAGCGGGAGTGGCAATGAGCAGTTCTTC. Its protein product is CASSPRSSGSGNEQFF.

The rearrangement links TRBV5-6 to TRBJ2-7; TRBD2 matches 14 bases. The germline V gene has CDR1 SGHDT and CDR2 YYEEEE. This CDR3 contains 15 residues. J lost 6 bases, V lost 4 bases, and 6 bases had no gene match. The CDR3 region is CASSRGLAGAGEQYF. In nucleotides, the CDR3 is TGTGCCAGCAGCCGGGGACTAGCGGGAGCTGGCGAGCAGTACTTC.